This TCR beta chain was recorded in a study of blood T cell repertoires in COVID-19. Looking at the study overall: The United States, Italy and Spain supplied acute and convalescent COVID-19 samples. In each case, the material was cDNA or gDNA derived from T cells, B-cell-depleted T cells, or PBMCs.

Profiled with immunoSEQ multiplex PCR; TCRdb holds only in-frame clones, not every one. The sample records some 250,000 clones, 83% being singletons. The V segment lost 0 bases and the J segment 0 bases; nucleotides outside the gene matches: 5. Germline assignment: CDR1 SGHNT and CDR2 YYREEE (reference sequence). This CDR3 spans 17 amino acids. Material for sequencing was peripheral blood. The chain couples TRBV5-4 to TRBJ2-3; 9 nucleotides align to TRBD2. The receptor comes from a man aged 80 or over with acute or convalescent COVID-19. The CDR3 nucleotides are TGTGCCAGCAGCTTGGATGTCGCGGGAGGGAGCACAGATACGCAGTATTTT. Translation: CASSLDVAGGSTDTQYF.